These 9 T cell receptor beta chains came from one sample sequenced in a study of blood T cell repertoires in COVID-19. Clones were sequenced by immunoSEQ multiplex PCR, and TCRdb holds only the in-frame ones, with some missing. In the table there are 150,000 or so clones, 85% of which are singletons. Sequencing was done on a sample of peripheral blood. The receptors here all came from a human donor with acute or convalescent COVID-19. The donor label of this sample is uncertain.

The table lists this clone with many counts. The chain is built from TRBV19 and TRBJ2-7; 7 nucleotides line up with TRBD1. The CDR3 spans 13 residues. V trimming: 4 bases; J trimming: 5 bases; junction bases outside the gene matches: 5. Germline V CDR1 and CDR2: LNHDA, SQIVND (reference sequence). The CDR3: CASSSRTGDEQYF. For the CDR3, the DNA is TGTGCCAGTAGTAGCCGGACAGGCGACGAGCAGTACTTC.

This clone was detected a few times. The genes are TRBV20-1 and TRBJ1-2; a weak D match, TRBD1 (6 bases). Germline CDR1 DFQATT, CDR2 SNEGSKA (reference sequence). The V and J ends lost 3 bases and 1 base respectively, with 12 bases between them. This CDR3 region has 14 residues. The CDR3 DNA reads TGCAGTGCTAGTGGACAGTTTTTTAACTATGGCTACACCTTC. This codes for CSASGQFFNYGYTF.

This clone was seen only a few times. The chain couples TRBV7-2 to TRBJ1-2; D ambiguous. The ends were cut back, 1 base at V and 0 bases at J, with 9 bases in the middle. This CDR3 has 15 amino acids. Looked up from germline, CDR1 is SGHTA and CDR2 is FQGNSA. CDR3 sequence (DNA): TGTGCCAGCAGCTTAGATCCCAGGACTAACTATGGCTACACCTTC. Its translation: CASSLDPRTNYGYTF.

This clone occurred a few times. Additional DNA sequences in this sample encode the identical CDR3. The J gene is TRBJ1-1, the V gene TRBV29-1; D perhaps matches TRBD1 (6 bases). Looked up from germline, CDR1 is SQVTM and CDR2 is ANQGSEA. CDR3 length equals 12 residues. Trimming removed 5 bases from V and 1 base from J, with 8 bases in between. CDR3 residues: CSVRQANTEAFF. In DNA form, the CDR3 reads TGCAGCGTTCGACAGGCGAACACTGAAGCTTTCTTT.

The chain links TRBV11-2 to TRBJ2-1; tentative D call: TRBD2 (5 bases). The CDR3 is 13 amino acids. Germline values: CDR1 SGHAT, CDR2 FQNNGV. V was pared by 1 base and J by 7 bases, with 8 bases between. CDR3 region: CASSLVGGNEQFF. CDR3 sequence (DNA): TGTGCCAGCAGCTTAGTTGGAGGAAATGAGCAGTTCTTC.

DNA of the CDR3: TGTGCCAGCAGTCCAATTGACAGGGTCTATGGCTACACCTTC. As protein: CASSPIDRVYGYTF. This sequence joins TRBV11-2 and TRBJ1-2; 7 positions match TRBD1. The V and J ends lost 6 bases and 4 bases, in that order; junction bases with no gene match: 8. Germline V lookup: CDR1 SGHAT, CDR2 FQNNGV. There are 14 residues in the CDR3.

CDR3 in amino acids: CASRPAGGELTSPSYGYTF. In DNA form, the CDR3 reads TGTGCCAGCAGGCCCGCGGGGGGGGAGCTAACATCTCCCAGCTATGGCTACACCTTC. This chain links TRBV28 with TRBJ1-2; a possible D gene is TRBD1 (5 bases). Germline-derived CDR1 and CDR2 are MDHEN and SYDVKM. There are 19 residues in the CDR3. V lost 6 bases, J lost 4 bases, and 30 bases lay in between.

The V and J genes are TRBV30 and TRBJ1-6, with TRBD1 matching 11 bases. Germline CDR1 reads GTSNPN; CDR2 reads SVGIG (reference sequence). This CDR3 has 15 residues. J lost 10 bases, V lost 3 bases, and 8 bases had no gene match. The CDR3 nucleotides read TGTGCCTGGAGGAAAGGGACAGGGGGAGAATCACCCCTCCACTTT. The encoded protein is CAWRKGTGGESPLHF.

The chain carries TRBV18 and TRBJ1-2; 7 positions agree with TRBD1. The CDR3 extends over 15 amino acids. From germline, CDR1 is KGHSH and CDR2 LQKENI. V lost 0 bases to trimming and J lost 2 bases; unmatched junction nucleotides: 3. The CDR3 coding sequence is TGTGCCAGCTCACCACCGGGACAGCGAAACTATGGCTACACCTTC. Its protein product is CASSPPGQRNYGYTF.